These 19 T cell receptor beta chains were all obtained from the same sample, sequenced in a study of T cell responses to AZD1222 COVID-19 vaccine. The method was immunoSEQ multiplex PCR; TCRdb's version includes in-frame clones alone and lacks a portion of them. The sample carries about 81,000 clones, approximately 90% recorded once. This specimen was peripheral blood, taken 28 days after the second AZD1222 dose. These receptors were obtained from an adult who received the AZD1222 COVID-19 vaccine.

The chain joins TRBV24-1 to TRBJ1-5; D gene unclear. This CDR3 region has 14 residues. The ends were cut back, 1 base at V and 4 bases at J, with 7 bases in the middle. The germline V gene has CDR1 KGHDR and CDR2 SFDVKD. Written as DNA, the CDR3 is TGTGCCACCAGTGATTTCTCGAGAAATCAGCCCCAGCATTTT. It encodes CATSDFSRNQPQHF.

This clone was picked up one time. The V and J genes are TRBV5-1 and TRBJ2-2, with D perhaps TRBD2 (5 bases). V was shortened by 0 bases and J by 5 bases, with 11 bases between the two germline ends. This CDR3 region has 15 residues. Germline CDR1 and CDR2: SGHRS and YFSETQ. As DNA, the CDR3 is TGCGCCAGCAGCTTGGTTGCTAGCCGGACCGGGGAGCTGTTTTTT. Its protein product is CASSLVASRTGELFF. The whole variable domain, remainder taken from reference TRBV5-1 and TRBJ2-2, is KAGVTQTPRYLIKTRGQQVTLSCSPISGHRSVSWYQQTPGQGLQFLFEYFSETQRNKGNFPGRFSGRQFSNSRSEMNVSTLELGDSALYLCASSLVASRTGELFFGEGSRLTVL.

This rearrangement joins TRBV21-1 to TRBJ2-4; the table gives TRBD2 as D, unverified against the DNA. TRBV21-1 is marked as a pseudogene. The CDR3 loop spans 15 amino acids. The CDR3 protein is CASRGGLPAKNIQYF. CDR3 in DNA: TGTGCCAGCAGAGGGGGACTACCGGCCAAAAACATTCAGTACTTC.

The chain carries TRBV5-1 and TRBJ1-1; no clear D. The CDR3 has 13 amino acids. The V end lost 4 bases, the J end lost 4 bases, and 11 bases lay between the germline ends. From germline, CDR1 is SGHRS and CDR2 YFSETQ. This chain's CDR3 is CASSLTWGTEAFF. CDR3 nucleotide sequence: TGCGCCAGCAGCCTGACATGGGGCACTGAAGCTTTCTTT.

This clone appeared once. The V call is TRBV2, the J call TRBJ1-1, with D maybe TRBD1 (6 bases). Germline V gene sequence: CDR1 SNHLY, CDR2 FYNNEI. CDR3 length: 14 residues. Trimming stripped 7 bases from V and 0 bases from J, with 12 bases between. Written as DNA, the CDR3 is TGTGCCAGCAACCTGGGACAAGTGAACACTGAAGCTTTCTTT. This codes for CASNLGQVNTEAFF.

The CDR3 here is CASSQVGTGGQPQHF. In DNA, the CDR3 is TGCGCCAGCAGCCAAGTGGGTACAGGGGGTCAGCCCCAGCATTTT. The chain employs TRBV4-1 and TRBJ1-5, with 8 bases matching TRBD1. Germline loops: CDR1 MGHRA, CDR2 YSYEKL. V lost 1 base and J lost 6; bases outside the gene matches: 5. This CDR3 has 15 amino acids.

The rearrangement joins TRBV3-1 (or the pseudogene TRBV3-2) to TRBJ2-2; D perhaps matches TRBD2 (5 bases). The CDR3 runs to 15 residues. CDR1 is LGHDT, CDR2 YNNKEL, per germline (reference sequence). V was shortened by 0 bases and J by 4 bases, with 9 bases between the two germline ends. In DNA, the CDR3 is TGTGCCAGCAGCCAAGAGGAGGTGGGCACCGGGGAGCTGTTTTTT. As protein: CASSQEEVGTGELFF.

This rearrangement joins TRBV28 to TRBJ2-7; 11 nucleotides agree with TRBD1. Trimming at V came to 7 bases and at J to 5 bases, leaving 10 bases not matched to a gene. This CDR3 comprises 15 residues. CDR1 and CDR2 from the germline V gene are MDHEN and SYDVKM. The CDR3 region is CASTPGDRGSHEQYF. The CDR3 coding sequence is TGTGCCAGCACGCCAGGGGACAGGGGGTCCCACGAGCAGTACTTC.

This clone was found once. V usage is TRBV28 and J usage is TRBJ2-5; D not resolved. The germline CDR1 and CDR2 sequences are MDHEN and SYDVKM. Trimming stripped 3 bases from V and 5 bases from J, with 16 bases between. This CDR3 contains 15 residues. CDR3 sequence: CASSLSALSLETQYF. CDR3 sequence (DNA): TGTGCCAGCAGTTTGTCCGCCCTCTCCCTCGAGACCCAGTACTTC.

This clone was detected once. The chain uses TRBV5-1 and TRBJ2-1, with TRBD1 matching 8 bases. Germline CDR1 is SGHRS and CDR2 is YFSETQ. The CDR3 is 16 residues long. With 0 bases clipped from V and 7 bases from J, the junction kept 9 bases outside the gene matches. The CDR3 reads CASSLGTGPLPNEQFF. As DNA, the CDR3 is TGCGCCAGCAGCTTGGGGACAGGGCCGCTTCCAAATGAGCAGTTCTTC.

The chain combines TRBV18 with TRBJ2-7, with a possible D match to TRBD2 (8 bases). The CDR3 loop spans 13 amino acids. Germline V gene sequence: CDR1 KGHSH, CDR2 LQKENI. V was pared by 5 bases and J by 6 bases, with 14 bases between. CDR3 sequence: CASSFGGDSEQYF. The CDR3 DNA reads TGTGCCAGCTCATTCGGGGGGGACAGCGAGCAGTACTTC. Using reference TRBV18 and TRBJ2-7 for the parts outside the CDR3, the full variable domain is NAGVMQNPRHLVRRRGQEARLRCSPMKGHSHVYWYRQLPEEGLKFMVYLQKENIIDESGMPKERFSAEFPKEGPSILRIQQVVRGDSAAYFCASSFGGDSEQYFGPGTRLTVT.

V and J are TRBV27 and TRBJ2-3; a possible D gene is TRBD2 (6 bases). The length of the CDR3 is 23 residues. Trimming removed 0 bases at V and 0 bases at J, with 31 bases between. Germline V gene sequence: CDR1 MNHEY, CDR2 SMNVEV (reference sequence). The CDR3 region has the DNA TGTGCCAGCAGTTTATCGCGTAGCAGGGACTTTGTACCGATTAGTGGTAGCACAGATACGCAGTATTTT. It translates to CASSLSRSRDFVPISGSTDTQYF.

The V and J genes are TRBV20-1 and TRBJ1-5; D is perhaps TRBD1 (5 bases). CDR1 is DFQATT, CDR2 SNEGSKA, per germline (reference sequence). Trimming stripped 3 bases from V and 3 bases from J, with 9 bases between. This CDR3 spans 13 amino acids. CDR3 bases: TGCAGTGCTAGTCCAGGGAACAATCAGCCCCAGCATTTT. This codes for CSASPGNNQPQHF.

The rearrangement joins TRBV19 to TRBJ2-3, with TRBD2 matching over 8 bases. CDR3 length: 16 residues. The germline CDR1 and CDR2 sequences are LNHDA and SQIVND (reference sequence). The J segment lost 2 bases and the V segment lost 3 bases, leaving 7 bases of the junction unmatched. CDR3 region: CASSISAGAPTDTQYF. The DNA for the CDR3 is TGTGCCAGTAGTATCTCAGCGGGAGCCCCCACAGATACGCAGTATTTT.

This clone was seen a handful of times. The CDR3 protein is CASSGAGALGTEAFF. CDR3 DNA: TGTGCCAGCAGCGGAGCTGGGGCATTAGGGACTGAAGCTTTCTTT. The genes are TRBV28 and TRBJ1-1; D is perhaps TRBD1 (5 bases). This CDR3 region has 15 residues. V gave up 6 bases and J gave up 5 bases, with 19 bases separating them. Per germline, CDR1 MDHEN and CDR2 SYDVKM. Together with reference TRBV28 and TRBJ1-1, the CDR3 gives the full variable domain: DVKVTQSSRYLVKRTGEKVFLECVQDMDHENMFWYRQDPGLGLRLIYFSYDVKMKEKGDIPEGYSVSREKKERFSLILESASTNQTSMYLCASSGAGALGTEAFFGQGTRLTVV.

This clone was recorded once. This chain joins TRBV28 and TRBJ2-5; tentative D call: TRBD2 (6 bases). CDR1 and CDR2 from the germline V gene are MDHEN and SYDVKM. The V end was cut by 4 bases, the J end by 0 bases, with 9 bases between. This CDR3 is 14 amino acids long. DNA for the CDR3: TGTGCCAGCAGTTATTGGGGGGACCAAGAGACCCAGTACTTC. Translated: CASSYWGDQETQYF. Together with reference TRBV28 and TRBJ2-5, the CDR3 gives the full variable domain: DVKVTQSSRYLVKRTGEKVFLECVQDMDHENMFWYRQDPGLGLRLIYFSYDVKMKEKGDIPEGYSVSREKKERFSLILESASTNQTSMYLCASSYWGDQETQYFGPGTRLLVL.

The rearrangement joins TRBV4-1 to TRBJ2-2, with a tentative D call TRBD1 (5 bases). This CDR3 is 15 amino acids long. Trimming stripped 4 bases from V and 5 bases from J, with 14 bases between. Germline V gene lookup returns CDR1 MGHRA and CDR2 YSYEKL. CDR3: CASSPGSIGTGELFF. The CDR3 DNA follows: TGCGCCAGCAGCCCAGGGTCTATCGGTACCGGGGAGCTGTTTTTT.

This chain connects TRBV14 to TRBJ2-7; possible D gene TRBD1, 6 bases. In germline, CDR1 is SGHDN, CDR2 FVKESK. V was shortened by 2 bases and J by 0 bases, with 11 bases between the two germline ends. The CDR3 sequence is 15 residues long. The CDR3 is CASSQNRDNSYEQYF. CDR3 in DNA: TGTGCCAGCAGCCAAAACCGGGACAACTCCTACGAGCAGTACTTC.

The chain couples TRBV15 to TRBJ2-7; possibly TRBD1 for D (5 bases). CDR3 length: 14 amino acids. V lost 5 bases and J lost 5, with 16 bases in between. Germline V gene sequence: CDR1 LNHNV, CDR2 YYDKDF (reference sequence). CDR3 sequence: CATSYRTIGHEQYF. As DNA, the CDR3 is TGTGCCACCAGCTATAGGACAATCGGCCACGAGCAGTACTTC.